The entry that follows covers one T cell receptor (beta chain) sequence. Treatment defined: about 20 received Ad26.COV2.S at low or high dose, single or two shots; 5 received placebo; per-sample allocation not given. Collection of samples fell on day 63 after the first vaccine or placebo injection. This Boston cohort included adults aged 18-55 years. The vaccine antigen was prefusion-stabilized Wuhan SARS-CoV-2 spike. This sample was included in a study of Ad26.COV2.S vaccination and SARS-CoV-2 variants. This CDR3 spans 17 amino acids. The J segment lost 0 bases and the V segment lost 2 bases, leaving 5 bases of the junction unmatched. Germline V gene lookup returns CDR1 SGDLS and CDR2 YYNGEE. Produced via immunoSEQ multiplex PCR; TCRdb's table is partial and in-frame only. The table includes a few hundred thousand clones, roughly 90% detected once.

The rearrangement uses TRBV9 and TRBJ1-1, with TRBD1 matching over 12 bases. The sequence was obtained from a person between 18 and 60 years old who received the Ad26.COV2.S COVID-19 vaccine or a placebo. Sequencing used peripheral blood, obtained in a trial of Ad26.COV2.S vaccine versus placebo. The CDR3 is CASSVGTGGTMNTEAFF. The CDR3 DNA sequence: TGTGCCAGCAGCGTGGGGACAGGGGGCACGATGAACACTGAAGCTTTCTTT.